These 5 T cell receptor beta chains were all obtained from the same sample, sequenced in a study of blood T cell repertoires in COVID-19. This table comes from immunoSEQ multiplex PCR, and its TCRdb copy is limited to in-frame clones, with some not included. This sample has roughly 200,000 clones, with more than 80% found just once. Sequenced material: PBMCs or T cells enriched from blood (not recorded which). The receptors come from a man aged 25-45 years who had recovered from COVID-19.

The rearrangement uses TRBV28 and TRBJ2-3, with D perhaps TRBD2 (5 bases). Germline lookup yields CDR1 MDHEN and CDR2 SYDVKM. There are 16 residues in the CDR3. V was cut by 6 bases and J by 2 bases, with 18 bases left in between. CDR3 sequence (DNA): TGTGCCAGCAGCCCCGGACTGGGCATGAACACAGATACGCAGTATTTT. This codes for CASSPGLGMNTDTQYF. The full variable domain, completed using reference TRBV28 and TRBJ2-3, is DVKVTQSSRYLVKRTGEKVFLECVQDMDHENMFWYRQDPGLGLRLIYFSYDVKMKEKGDIPEGYSVSREKKERFSLILESASTNQTSMYLCASSPGLGMNTDTQYFGPGTRLTVL.

CDR3 nucleotide sequence: TGTGCCAGCAGCTTGGGCGAGCGCTACGAGCAGTACTTC. Protein product: CASSLGERYEQYF. V and J are TRBV5-4 and TRBJ2-7; D ambiguous. Germline CDR1 is SGHNT and CDR2 is YYREEE (reference sequence). Trimming shortened V by 0 bases and J by 3 bases, and 7 bases separated the two germline ends. CDR3 length: 13 residues.

V usage is TRBV5-1 and J usage is TRBJ2-1, with 8 bases lining up with TRBD2. In germline, CDR1 is SGHRS, CDR2 YFSETQ. V gave up 2 bases and J gave up 4 bases; unmatched junction bases: 2. The CDR3 loop spans 14 amino acids. The CDR3 protein is CASSFGGAYNEQFF. The DNA of the CDR3 is TGCGCCAGCAGCTTCGGGGGGGCGTACAATGAGCAGTTCTTC.

The chain couples TRBV28 to TRBJ2-1; D is unclear. The CDR3 extends over 13 amino acids. The germline V and J ends were trimmed by 5 bases and 9 bases, with 14 bases remaining between them. Germline assignment: CDR1 MDHEN and CDR2 SYDVKM. The CDR3 loop reads CASSAAGYGEQFF. The CDR3 nucleotides read TGTGCCAGCAGTGCCGCAGGCTACGGTGAGCAGTTCTTC.

This chain links TRBV4-1 with TRBJ1-6; the D is unclear. This CDR3 spans 14 amino acids. Trimming took off 1 base at V and 6 bases at J, with 7 bases between the two ends. Germline V gives CDR1 MGHRA, CDR2 YSYEKL. In DNA, the CDR3 is TGCGCCAGCAGCCAAGCACAGCTTAATTCACCCCTCCACTTT. It is translated as CASSQAQLNSPLHF.